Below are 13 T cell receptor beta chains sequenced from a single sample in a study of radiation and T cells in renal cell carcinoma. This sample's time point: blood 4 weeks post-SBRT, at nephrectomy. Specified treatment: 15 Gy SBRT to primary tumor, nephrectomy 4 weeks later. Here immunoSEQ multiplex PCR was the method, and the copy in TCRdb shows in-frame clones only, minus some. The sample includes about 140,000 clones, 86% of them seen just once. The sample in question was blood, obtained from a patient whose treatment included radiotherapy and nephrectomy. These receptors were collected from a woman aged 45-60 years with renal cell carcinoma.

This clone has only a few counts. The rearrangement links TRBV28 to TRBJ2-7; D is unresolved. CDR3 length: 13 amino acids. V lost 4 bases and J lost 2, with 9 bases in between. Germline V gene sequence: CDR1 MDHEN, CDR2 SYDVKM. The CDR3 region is CASSYPGPYEQYF. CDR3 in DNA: TGTGCCAGCAGTTATCCAGGCCCCTACGAGCAGTACTTC.

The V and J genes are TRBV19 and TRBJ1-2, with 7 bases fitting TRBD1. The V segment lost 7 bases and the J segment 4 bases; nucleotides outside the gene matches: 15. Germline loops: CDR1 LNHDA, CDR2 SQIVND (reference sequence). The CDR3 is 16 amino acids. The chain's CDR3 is CASTLGPGQAVYGYTF. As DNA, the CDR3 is TGTGCCAGTACCCTGGGGCCAGGACAGGCGGTCTATGGCTACACCTTC. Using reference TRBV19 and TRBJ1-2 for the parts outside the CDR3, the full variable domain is DGGITQSPKYLFRKEGQNVTLSCEQNLNHDAMYWYRQDPGQGLRLIYYSQIVNDFQKGDIAEGYSVSREKKESFPLTVTSAQKNPTAFYLCASTLGPGQAVYGYTFGSGTRLTVV.

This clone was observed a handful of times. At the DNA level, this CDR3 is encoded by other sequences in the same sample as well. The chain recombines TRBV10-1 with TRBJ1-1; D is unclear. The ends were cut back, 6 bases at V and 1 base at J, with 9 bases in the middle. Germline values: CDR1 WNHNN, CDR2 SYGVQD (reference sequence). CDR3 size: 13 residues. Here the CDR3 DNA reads TGCGCCAGCAGCTCGGTGTGGAACACTGAAGCTTTCTTT. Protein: CASSSVWNTEAFF.

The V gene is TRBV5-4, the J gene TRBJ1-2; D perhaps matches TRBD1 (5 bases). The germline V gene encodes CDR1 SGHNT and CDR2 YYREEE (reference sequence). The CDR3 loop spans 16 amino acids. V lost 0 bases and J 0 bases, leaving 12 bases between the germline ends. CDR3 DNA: TGTGCCAGCAGCTTGGAGTTGGGGGTAACTAACTATGGCTACACCTTC. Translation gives CASSLELGVTNYGYTF. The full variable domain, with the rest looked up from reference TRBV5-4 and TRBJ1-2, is ETGVTQSPTHLIKTRGQQVTLRCSSQSGHNTVSWYQQALGQGPQFIFQYYREEENGRGNFPPRFSGLQFPNYSSELNVNALELDDSALYLCASSLELGVTNYGYTFGSGTRLTVV.

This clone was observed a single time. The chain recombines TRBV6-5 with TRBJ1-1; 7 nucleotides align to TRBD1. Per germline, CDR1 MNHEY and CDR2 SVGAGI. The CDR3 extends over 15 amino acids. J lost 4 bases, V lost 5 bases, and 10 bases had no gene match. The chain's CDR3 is CASSPAGQSITEAFF. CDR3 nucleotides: TGTGCCAGCAGTCCGGCGGGACAGTCGATCACTGAAGCTTTCTTT.

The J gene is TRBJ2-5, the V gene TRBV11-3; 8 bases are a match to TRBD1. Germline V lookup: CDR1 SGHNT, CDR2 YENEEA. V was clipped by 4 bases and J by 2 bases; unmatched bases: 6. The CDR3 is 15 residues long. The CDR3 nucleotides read TGTGCCAGCAGCTACGTAGGGACAGGTCAAGAGACCCAGTACTTC. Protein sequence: CASSYVGTGQETQYF.

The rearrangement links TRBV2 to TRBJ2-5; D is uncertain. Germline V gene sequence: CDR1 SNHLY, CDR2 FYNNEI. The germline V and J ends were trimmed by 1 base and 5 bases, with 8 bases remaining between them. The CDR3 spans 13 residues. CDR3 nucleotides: TGTGCCAGCAGTGAAGAGAAGGAGGAGACCCAGTACTTC. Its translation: CASSEEKEETQYF. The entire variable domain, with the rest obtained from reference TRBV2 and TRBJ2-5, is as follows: EPEVTQTPSHQVTQMGQEVILRCVPISNHLYFYWYRQILGQKVEFLVSFYNNEISEKSEIFDDQFSVERPDGSNFTLKIRSTKLEDSAMYFCASSEEKEETQYFGPGTRLLVL.

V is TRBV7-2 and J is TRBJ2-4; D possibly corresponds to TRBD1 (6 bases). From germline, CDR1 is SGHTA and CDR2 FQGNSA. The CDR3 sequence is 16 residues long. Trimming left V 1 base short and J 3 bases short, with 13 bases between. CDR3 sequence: CASSLEIRGFKNIQYF. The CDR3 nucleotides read TGTGCCAGCAGCTTAGAAATCAGGGGTTTCAAAAACATTCAGTACTTC. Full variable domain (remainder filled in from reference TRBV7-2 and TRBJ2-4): GAGVSQSPSNKVTEKGKDVELRCDPISGHTALYWYRQSLGQGLEFLIYFQGNSAPDKSGLPSDRFSAERTGGSVSTLTIQRTQQEDSAVYLCASSLEIRGFKNIQYFGAGTRLSVL.

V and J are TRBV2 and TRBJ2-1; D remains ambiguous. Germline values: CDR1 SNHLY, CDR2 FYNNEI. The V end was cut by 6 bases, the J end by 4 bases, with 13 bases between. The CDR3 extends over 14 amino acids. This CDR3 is CASRKRSGYNEQFF. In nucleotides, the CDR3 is TGTGCCAGCAGGAAAAGATCAGGATACAATGAGCAGTTCTTC. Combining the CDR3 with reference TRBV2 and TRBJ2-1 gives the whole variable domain EPEVTQTPSHQVTQMGQEVILRCVPISNHLYFYWYRQILGQKVEFLVSFYNNEISEKSEIFDDQFSVERPDGSNFTLKIRSTKLEDSAMYFCASRKRSGYNEQFFGPGTRLTVL.

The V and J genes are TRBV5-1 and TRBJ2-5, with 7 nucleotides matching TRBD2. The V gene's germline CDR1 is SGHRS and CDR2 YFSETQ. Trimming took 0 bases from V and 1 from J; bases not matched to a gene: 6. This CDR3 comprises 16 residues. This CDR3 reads CASSLGSSGAQETQYF. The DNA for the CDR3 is TGCGCCAGCAGCTTGGGATCTAGCGGTGCCCAAGAGACCCAGTACTTC.

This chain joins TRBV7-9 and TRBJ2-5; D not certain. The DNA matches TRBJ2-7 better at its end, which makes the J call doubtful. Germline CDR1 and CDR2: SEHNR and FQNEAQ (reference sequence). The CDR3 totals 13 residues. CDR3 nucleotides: TGTGCCAGCAGCCTCTATTCGCTCGACGAGCAGTACTTC. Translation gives CASSLYSLDEQYF.

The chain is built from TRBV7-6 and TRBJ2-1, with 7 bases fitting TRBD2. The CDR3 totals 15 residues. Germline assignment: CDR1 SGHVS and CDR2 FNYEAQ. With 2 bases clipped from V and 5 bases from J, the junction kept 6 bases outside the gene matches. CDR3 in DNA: TGTGCCAGCAGCTTACTGGGGGGGGACCACAATGAGCAGTTCTTC. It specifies CASSLLGGDHNEQFF.

The chain's CDR3 is CATSRVVGPTGELFF. The CDR3 region has the DNA TGTGCCACCAGCAGAGTTGTAGGACCCACCGGGGAGCTGTTTTTT. The rearrangement uses TRBV15 and TRBJ2-2; no clear D. Germline loops: CDR1 LNHNV, CDR2 YYDKDF (reference sequence). The CDR3 totals 15 residues. Trimming shortened V by 1 base and J by 4 bases, and 10 bases separated the two germline ends.